These T cell receptor beta chains were read from a single sample in a study of T cell repertoires in cytomegalovirus infection. A single record per CDR3 protein comes from TCRdb applying MiXCR to the reads. The repertoire has nearly 650,000 distinct CDR3 sequences, roughly a quarter of them found once; the top ten carry under 8.5%. Specimen: CD8+ T cells from PBMCs. Receptors were obtained from a human donor in good health (CMV status not recorded). Some clones in this sample may be carry-over from other donors' samples. CDR3s include the opening cysteine and the closing phenylalanine or tryptophan. A D gene is named only where the DNA matches it firmly. Rows give clone size only sometimes, using once, few, many, or a class for an expanded clone.

v_gene,j_gene,len,abundance,d_gene,CDR3nt,CDR3aa
TRBV7-2,TRBJ2-2,16,many,TRBD1,TGTGCCAGCAGAAACAGACAGGGTATGGCGCCCGGGGAGCTGTTTTTT,CASRNRQGMAPGELFF
TRBV12-3/TRBV12-4,TRBJ2-1,17,few,.,TGTGCCAGCAGTTTCCCATCAGCGAGGAGCTCCTACAATGAGCAGTTCTTC,CASSFPSARSSYNEQFF
TRBV7-9,TRBJ2-1,15,.,TRBD1,TGTGCCAGCAGACCCTGGGGGCAGGGGGCAAATGAGCAGTTCTTC,CASRPWGQGANEQFF
TRBV6-5,TRBJ2-1,15,.,TRBD1,TGTGCCAGCAGCCCACAGGGGATCGATTTGAATGAGCAGTTCTTC,CASSPQGIDLNEQFF
TRBV7-9,TRBJ2-1,15,many,TRBD1,TGTGCCAGCAGCCCGGGACAGGGGCCGAAGTTGGAGCAGTTCTTC,CASSPGQGPKLEQFF
TRBV20-1,TRBJ1-1,14,few,.,TGCAGTGCTAGAGAGGACCGGGGAAGCACTGAAGCTTTCTTT,CSAREDRGSTEAFF
TRBV10-3,TRBJ1-3,15,once,TRBD1,TGTGCCATCAGTGAGTCCATCACAGGGGGGAACACCATATATTTT,CAISESITGGNTIYF
TRBV7-6,TRBJ2-1,12,many,.,TGTGCCAGCAGCTTAGGGCCACGGGAGCAGTTCTTC,CASSLGPREQFF
TRBV2,TRBJ1-2,12,few,TRBD1,TGTGCCAGCGTCGGGACAGGGGGCGGCTACACCTTC,CASVGTGGGYTF
TRBV12-5,TRBJ2-1,12,.,.,TGTGCTAGTGGAGACAGAGCAAATGAGCAGTTCTTC,CASGDRANEQFF
TRBV12-3/TRBV12-4,TRBJ1-6,15,.,.,TGTGCCAGCAGTTTCGGACTGGGGGGTAATTCACCCCTCCACTTT,CASSFGLGGNSPLHF
TRBV7-6,TRBJ2-2,20,.,TRBD2,TGTGCCAGCAGCACGCCATTCCGGACTAGCGGGGGGGCGAACACCGGGGAGCTGTTTTTT,CASSTPFRTSGGANTGELFF
TRBV9,TRBJ2-5,14,once,.,TGTGCCAGCAGCGGGGCCGGGCCCCAAGACACCCAGTACTTC,CASSGAGPQDTQYF
TRBV4-3,TRBJ2-4,17,.,.,TGCGCCAGCAGCCAAGACGGGAACAGGGTGTACAAAAACATTCAGTACTTC,CASSQDGNRVYKNIQYF
TRBV7-9,TRBJ1-1,15,.,TRBD1,TGTGCCAGCAGCTTAGGTAGACAGGGGAGAACTGAAGCTTTCTTT,CASSLGRQGRTEAFF
TRBV7-6,TRBJ2-5,17,many,.,TGTGCCAGCAGCTTAGAGCCGCGGGGGACATCCCAAGAGACCCAGTACTTC,CASSLEPRGTSQETQYF
TRBV7-2,TRBJ2-1,15,many,TRBD1,TGTGCCAGCAGCGACCGGGACAGGGTTTACAATGAGCAGTTCTTC,CASSDRDRVYNEQFF
TRBV6-5,TRBJ2-3,14,few,.,TGTGCCAGCAGTCAATCATTAGTTTGGGATACGCAGTATTTT,CASSQSLVWDTQYF
TRBV28,TRBJ2-1,12,.,TRBD1,TGTGCCAGCAGTTACAGGGGCAATGAGCAGTTATTC,CASSYRGNEQLF
TRBV7-2,TRBJ2-5,11,many,.,TGTGCCAGTACGATAAGGGAGACCCAGTACTTC,CASTIRETQYF
TRBV7-9,TRBJ1-2,15,many,TRBD1,TGTGCCAGCAGCTTGGGACAGGACACTCGCTATGGCTACACCTTC,CASSLGQDTRYGYTF
TRBV6-5,TRBJ2-3,16,many,TRBD2,TGTGCCAGCAGATTCTTAGCGGGAGGTCTAAACTATACGCAGTATTTT,CASRFLAGGLNYTQYF
TRBV6-1,TRBJ2-7,16,many,.,TGTGCCAGCAGCTTCCCTCGGACAGCTGATACCTACGAGCAGTACTTC,CASSFPRTADTYEQYF
TRBV7-9,TRBJ2-7,13,many,.,TGTGCCAGCAGCTTAACTGACGGGGTCGAGCAGTACTTC,CASSLTDGVEQYF
TRBV7-2,TRBJ2-1,13,many,.,TGTGCCAGCAGCTCGGGGACTTTCAATGAGCAGTTCTTC,CASSSGTFNEQFF
TRBV6-8,TRBJ1-2,12,.,.,TGTGCCAGCAGTTACTCGAGGACAGAACCTACCTTC,CASSYSRTEPTF
TRBV29-1,TRBJ2-1,12,.,.,TGCAGCGGCCGCGGGGCGGGCAATGAGCAGTTCTTC,CSGRGAGNEQFF
TRBV7-9,TRBJ2-7,15,few,.,TGTGCCAGCAGCTCCGTCAAAGATGGAATAGGAGAGCAGTACTTC,CASSSVKDGIGEQYF
TRBV5-4,TRBJ2-2,12,.,.,TGTGCCAGCAGCGGGGTGGCCGGGGAGCTGTTTTTT,CASSGVAGELFF
TRBV20-1,TRBJ1-2,12,.,.,TGCAGTGCTAGAACCGAACCTAATGGCTACACCTTC,CSARTEPNGYTF
TRBV12-3/TRBV12-4,TRBJ2-3,13,many,TRBD2,TGTGCCAGCAGTTTACAGACTAGCGATACGCAGTATTTT,CASSLQTSDTQYF
TRBV7-6,TRBJ2-6,16,few,.,TGTGCCAGCAGCTCCGGTCGACCCTCTGGGGCCAACGTCCTGACTTTC,CASSSGRPSGANVLTF
TRBV24-1,TRBJ1-5,14,.,.,TGTGCCACCAGTGGGGGGGACCCTAATCAGCCCCAGCATTTT,CATSGGDPNQPQHF
TRBV14,TRBJ2-3,14,.,.,TGTGCCAGCAGCCCCGAGTCTCGCACAGATACGCAGTATTTT,CASSPESRTDTQYF
TRBV7-9,TRBJ2-1,10,.,.,TGTGCCAGCAGCTTAAACGCGCAGTTCTTC,CASSLNAQFF
TRBV7-1,TRBJ1-5,14,few,.,TGTGCCAGCAGCCAGACAGGTCCCGGACAGCCCCAGCATTTT,CASSQTGPGQPQHF
TRBV6-1,TRBJ2-7,15,many,.,TGTGCCAGCAGTGGAGGGACAAAATTATCCTACGAGCAGTACTTC,CASSGGTKLSYEQYF
TRBV7-6,TRBJ1-5,15,.,.,TGTGCCAGCAACCCCCGGTGGGATAGCAATCAGCCCCAGCATTTT,CASNPRWDSNQPQHF
TRBV7-3,TRBJ2-1,19,.,TRBD2,TGTGCCAGCAGCGTATTAGCGGGGCCCGCCCGAAGCTCCTACAATGAGCAGTTCTTC,CASSVLAGPARSSYNEQFF
TRBV27,TRBJ2-5,16,few,TRBD1,TGTGCCAGCAGTTTCCAGGTCCACAGGGGGCCAGAGACCCAGTACTTC,CASSFQVHRGPETQYF
TRBV7-9,TRBJ2-1,10,many,.,TGTGCCAGCAGGAACAATGAGCAGTTCTTC,CASRNNEQFF
TRBV10-3,TRBJ2-3,15,many,TRBD2,TGTGCCATCAAACTAGCGACTTCGAACACAGATACGCAGTATTTT,CAIKLATSNTDTQYF
TRBV28,TRBJ2-1,11,many,TRBD2,TGTGCCAGTACTAGCGGCTATGAGCAGTTCTTC,CASTSGYEQFF
TRBV7-2,TRBJ2-1,15,many,TRBD2,TGTGCCAGCACCCCGCCGCGGGGGATCTACAATGAGCAGTTCTTC,CASTPPRGIYNEQFF
TRBV7-8,TRBJ1-1,15,few,.,TGTGCCAGCACCGGGGTGGGGACCGAATGGAATGAAGCTTTCTTT,CASTGVGTEWNEAFF
TRBV6-5,TRBJ2-3,15,.,.,TGTGCCAGCAGTTCCCCGGGGGGCGGCACAGATACGCAGTATTTT,CASSSPGGGTDTQYF
TRBV7-2,TRBJ1-2,15,few,.,TGTGCCAGCAGCTCGCGGGTCGAGGGTAGTTATGGCTACACCTTC,CASSSRVEGSYGYTF